A selection of T cell receptor beta chains follows, all from one sample in a study of identical twins. A single record per CDR3 protein comes from TCRdb applying MiXCR to the 5' RACE reads. Among around 960,000 distinct CDR3 sequences listed, over 9% were seen once. This sample was shared with a second study, whose subject was yellow fever vaccine responses in identical twins.

The sample was PBMCs. The receptor source for this set is a woman aged 18-30 years in good health. Both conserved end residues are part of each CDR3. Fields, in order: clone size, D gene, V gene, J gene, CDR3 protein, CDR3 DNA. The D gene is left open where the match is weak. Where a row states a size, it is once, few, many or the class of an expanded clone; other rows omit it.

>.|TRBD1|TRBV6-4|TRBJ2-5
CASSDSDRGNLGETQYF
TGTGCCAGCAGTGACTCGGACAGGGGAAACCTAGGGGAGACCCAGTACTTC
>many|TRBD1|TRBV4-1|TRBJ2-1
CASSQALPGTGGPNEQFF
TGCGCCAGCAGCCAGGCCCTTCCCGGGACAGGGGGCCCGAATGAGCAGTTCTTC
>few|TRBD1|TRBV12-3/TRBV12-4|TRBJ1-6
CASSRRDRAVSPLHF
TGTGCCAGCAGCCGACGGGACAGGGCGGTTTCACCCCTCCACTTT
>.|TRBD2|TRBV7-6|TRBJ2-1
CASSLRTSGGANEQFF
TGTGCCAGCAGCTTACGGACTAGCGGGGGGGCCAATGAGCAGTTCTTC
>.|.|TRBV6-5|TRBJ2-3
CASSYSIRGGTANTDTQYF
TGTGCCAGCAGTTACTCGATCCGTGGGGGGACAGCTAACACAGATACGCAGTATTTT
>few|TRBD2|TRBV4-2|TRBJ2-5
CASSQPGLAGEETQYF
TGTGCCAGCAGCCAGCCGGGACTAGCGGGAGAAGAGACCCAGTACTTC
>many|.|TRBV7-8|TRBJ2-3
CASSLWDTDTQYF
TGTGCCAGCAGCTTGTGGGACACAGATACGCAGTATTTT
>.|TRBD1|TRBV3-1|TRBJ1-1
CASSQDFGTATEAFF
TGTGCCAGCAGCCAAGATTTTGGGACAGCCACTGAAGCTTTCTTT
>.|.|TRBV5-1|TRBJ2-7
CASSLLRGHEQYF
TGCGCCAGCAGCTTGCTCAGGGGCCACGAGCAGTACTTC
>.|TRBD2|TRBV24-1|TRBJ2-3
CATSDGRGSTDTQYF
TGTGCCACCAGTGATGGGCGGGGGAGCACAGATACGCAGTATTTT
>few|.|TRBV6-2/TRBV6-3|TRBJ2-3
CASSQGFYRTDTQYF
TGTGCCAGCAGCCAAGGGTTTTATCGCACAGATACGCAGTATTTT
>.|.|TRBV28|TRBJ2-1
CASSSPSGGGGREQFF
TGTGCCAGCAGTTCCCCCTCGGGGGGAGGGGGGAGGGAGCAGTTCTTC
>many|.|TRBV15|TRBJ2-1
CATSREGESYNEQFF
TGTGCCACCAGCAGAGAAGGGGAGTCCTACAATGAGCAGTTCTTC
>many|.|TRBV29-1|TRBJ2-1
CSGSGPGWNEQFF
TGCAGCGGTTCGGGACCGGGATGGAATGAGCAGTTCTTC
>many|.|TRBV12-3/TRBV12-4|TRBJ2-1
CASSVGLQSYNEQFF
TGTGCCAGCAGTGTGGGACTCCAGTCCTACAATGAGCAGTTCTTC
>.|.|TRBV5-1|TRBJ2-5
CASSLTRTAAETQYF
TGCGCCAGCAGCTTAACGAGGACAGCTGCAGAGACCCAGTACTTC
>many|TRBD2|TRBV12-3/TRBV12-4|TRBJ2-1
CASTSRGGWDDEQFF
TGTGCCAGCACGTCCCGGGGGGGATGGGACGATGAGCAGTTCTTC
>many|.|TRBV5-1|TRBJ1-1
CASSRGSRSEAFF
TGCGCCAGCAGCCGAGGTTCACGATCTGAAGCTTTCTTT
>.|.|TRBV5-6|TRBJ2-4
CASSRTPSRNIQYF
TGTGCCAGCAGCCGAACCCCCTCAAGAAACATTCAGTACTTC
>many|.|TRBV4-2|TRBJ2-2
CASSQEAPYLGAGELFF
TGTGCCAGCAGCCAAGAAGCACCCTACTTAGGGGCCGGGGAGCTGTTTTTT
>.|.|TRBV12-3/TRBV12-4|TRBJ2-1
CASSRRADVQFF
TGTGCCAGCAGTAGGAGGGCCGATGTGCAGTTCTTC
>few|.|TRBV12-3/TRBV12-4|TRBJ2-3
CASNGQWRADTQYF
TGTGCCAGCAACGGACAGTGGAGGGCAGATACGCAGTATTTT
>.|TRBD1|TRBV6-1|TRBJ2-7
CASSIDRVSYEQYF
TGTGCCAGCAGTATTGACAGGGTTTCCTACGAGCAGTACTTC
>many|.|TRBV5-1|TRBJ1-4
CASSRTSGATNEKLFF
TGCGCCAGCAGCAGGACCAGCGGTGCAACTAATGAAAAACTGTTTTTT
>.|.|TRBV20-1|TRBJ1-5
CSARDHGGLSQPQHF
TGCAGTGCTAGAGATCACGGGGGGCTGAGTCAGCCCCAGCATTTT
>.|TRBD2|TRBV6-1|TRBJ2-1
CASGASGLRVNEQFF
TGTGCCAGTGGGGCTAGCGGGCTCCGGGTTAATGAGCAGTTCTTC
>.|TRBD2|TRBV15|TRBJ2-3
CATSTTSADTQYF
TGTGCCACCAGCACAACTAGCGCAGATACGCAGTATTTT
>.|.|TRBV11-2|TRBJ2-1
CASSLGNILGSYNEQFF
TGTGCCAGCAGCTTAGGCAATATTTTGGGCTCCTACAATGAGCAGTTCTTC
>.|TRBD1|TRBV5-1|TRBJ2-7
CASSGPGTGYEQYF
TGCGCCAGCAGCGGGCCGGGGACAGGATACGAGCAGTACTTC
>.|.|TRBV4-1|TRBJ1-2
CASRPIGGYYGYTF
TGCGCCTCCCGCCCGATAGGGGGATACTATGGCTACACCTTC
>.|TRBD1|TRBV11-3|TRBJ2-7
CASSPYPDRATYEQYF
TGTGCCAGCAGCCCCTATCCCGACAGGGCAACCTACGAGCAGTACTTC
>.|.|TRBV5-1|TRBJ2-5
CASSRSPGVPETQYF
TGCGCCAGCAGCCGAAGTCCCGGGGTTCCGGAGACCCAGTACTTC
>many|.|TRBV28|TRBJ1-5
CASGTRQPQHF
TGTGCCAGCGGTACAAGGCAGCCCCAGCATTTT
>once|.|TRBV20-1|TRBJ1-5
CSARDRATLSNQPQHF
TGCAGTGCTAGGGACAGAGCCACTTTGAGCAATCAGCCCCAGCATTTT
>.|.|TRBV5-6|TRBJ2-1
CASSWGTPKGNEQFF
TGTGCCAGCAGCTGGGGGACACCCAAGGGAAATGAGCAGTTCTTC
>few|.|TRBV12-3/TRBV12-4|TRBJ1-2
CASSAPGHDNGYTF
TGTGCCAGCAGCGCCCCGGGACACGATAATGGCTACACCTTC
>few|.|TRBV3-1|TRBJ1-1
CASSRKSDGGPNTEAFF
TGTGCCAGCAGCCGGAAGTCGGACGGTGGCCCGAACACTGAAGCTTTCTTT
>.|.|TRBV10-3|TRBJ1-1
CAISGGQNTEAFF
TGTGCCATCAGTGGGGGACAGAACACTGAAGCTTTCTTT
>.|TRBD2|TRBV5-1|TRBJ2-1
CASSIDSGGAREQFF
TGCGCCAGCAGCATAGATAGCGGGGGGGCCAGGGAGCAGTTCTTC
>many|.|TRBV20-1|TRBJ1-1
CSANMNTEAFF
TGCAGTGCTAACATGAACACTGAAGCTTTCTTT
>.|TRBD1|TRBV5-1|TRBJ1-1
CASSASGTAEAFF
TGCGCCAGCTCCGCCTCCGGGACAGCTGAAGCTTTCTTT
>many|TRBD1|TRBV12-3/TRBV12-4|TRBJ2-1
CASILYPPTRTGENEQFF
TGTGCCAGCATCCTTTACCCCCCTACCCGGACAGGAGAAAATGAGCAGTTCTTC
>few|TRBD2|TRBV12-3/TRBV12-4|TRBJ2-6
CASSPPDGRTNVLTF
TGTGCCAGCAGCCCCCCGGACGGGAGGACCAACGTCCTGACTTTC
>few|.|TRBV29-1|TRBJ2-3
CSAGQNTDTQYF
TGCAGCGCCGGGCAGAACACAGATACGCAGTATTTT
>many|.|TRBV5-6|TRBJ1-2
CASSFEESRLGGYTF
TGTGCCAGCAGCTTCGAGGAGAGCCGTCTCGGTGGCTACACCTTC
>.|.|TRBV4-1|TRBJ2-7
CASRAVGAAEQYF
TGCGCCAGCCGAGCGGTAGGGGCCGCCGAGCAGTACTTC
>many|.|TRBV11-3|TRBJ1-6
CASRPGTPFRMNNSPLHF
TGTGCCAGCAGGCCCGGGACACCTTTTCGGATGAATAATTCACCCCTCCACTTT
>.|TRBD1|TRBV5-1|TRBJ2-1
CASSLPRDSQISRSYNEQFF
TGCGCCAGCAGCTTGCCCCGGGACAGCCAAATCTCCCGCTCCTACAATGAGCAGTTCTTC